This TCR beta chain was observed in a study of CD8 T cells in ankylosing spondylitis. Findings of the study overall: Several of the motif variants were reported before in synovial fluid and blood from reactive arthritis.

This clonotype was counted ten times or more. Antigen specificity is unknown. Via MiXCR, TCRdb re-called the 5' RACE reads, giving one row per CDR3 protein. Of about 52,000 distinct CDR3 sequences in the sample, 7.4% are singletons; the top ten hold about 8.1%. The CDR3 loop spans 17 amino acids. Germline lookup yields CDR1 SGHAT and CDR2 FQNNGV. V was clipped by 4 bases and J by 5 bases; unmatched bases: 12. The receptor comes from a female donor with ankylosing spondylitis or in good health (not recorded which). Sequences were obtained from blood, either unsorted or a sorted T cell fraction (not recorded which). The gene calls are TRBV11-2 and TRBJ2-1, with 9 bases that match TRBD1. The CDR3 DNA reads as TGTGCCAGCAGCTCAACAGGGGGCTATGAGGAGGACAATGAGCAGTTCTTC. As protein: CASSSTGGYEEDNEQFF.